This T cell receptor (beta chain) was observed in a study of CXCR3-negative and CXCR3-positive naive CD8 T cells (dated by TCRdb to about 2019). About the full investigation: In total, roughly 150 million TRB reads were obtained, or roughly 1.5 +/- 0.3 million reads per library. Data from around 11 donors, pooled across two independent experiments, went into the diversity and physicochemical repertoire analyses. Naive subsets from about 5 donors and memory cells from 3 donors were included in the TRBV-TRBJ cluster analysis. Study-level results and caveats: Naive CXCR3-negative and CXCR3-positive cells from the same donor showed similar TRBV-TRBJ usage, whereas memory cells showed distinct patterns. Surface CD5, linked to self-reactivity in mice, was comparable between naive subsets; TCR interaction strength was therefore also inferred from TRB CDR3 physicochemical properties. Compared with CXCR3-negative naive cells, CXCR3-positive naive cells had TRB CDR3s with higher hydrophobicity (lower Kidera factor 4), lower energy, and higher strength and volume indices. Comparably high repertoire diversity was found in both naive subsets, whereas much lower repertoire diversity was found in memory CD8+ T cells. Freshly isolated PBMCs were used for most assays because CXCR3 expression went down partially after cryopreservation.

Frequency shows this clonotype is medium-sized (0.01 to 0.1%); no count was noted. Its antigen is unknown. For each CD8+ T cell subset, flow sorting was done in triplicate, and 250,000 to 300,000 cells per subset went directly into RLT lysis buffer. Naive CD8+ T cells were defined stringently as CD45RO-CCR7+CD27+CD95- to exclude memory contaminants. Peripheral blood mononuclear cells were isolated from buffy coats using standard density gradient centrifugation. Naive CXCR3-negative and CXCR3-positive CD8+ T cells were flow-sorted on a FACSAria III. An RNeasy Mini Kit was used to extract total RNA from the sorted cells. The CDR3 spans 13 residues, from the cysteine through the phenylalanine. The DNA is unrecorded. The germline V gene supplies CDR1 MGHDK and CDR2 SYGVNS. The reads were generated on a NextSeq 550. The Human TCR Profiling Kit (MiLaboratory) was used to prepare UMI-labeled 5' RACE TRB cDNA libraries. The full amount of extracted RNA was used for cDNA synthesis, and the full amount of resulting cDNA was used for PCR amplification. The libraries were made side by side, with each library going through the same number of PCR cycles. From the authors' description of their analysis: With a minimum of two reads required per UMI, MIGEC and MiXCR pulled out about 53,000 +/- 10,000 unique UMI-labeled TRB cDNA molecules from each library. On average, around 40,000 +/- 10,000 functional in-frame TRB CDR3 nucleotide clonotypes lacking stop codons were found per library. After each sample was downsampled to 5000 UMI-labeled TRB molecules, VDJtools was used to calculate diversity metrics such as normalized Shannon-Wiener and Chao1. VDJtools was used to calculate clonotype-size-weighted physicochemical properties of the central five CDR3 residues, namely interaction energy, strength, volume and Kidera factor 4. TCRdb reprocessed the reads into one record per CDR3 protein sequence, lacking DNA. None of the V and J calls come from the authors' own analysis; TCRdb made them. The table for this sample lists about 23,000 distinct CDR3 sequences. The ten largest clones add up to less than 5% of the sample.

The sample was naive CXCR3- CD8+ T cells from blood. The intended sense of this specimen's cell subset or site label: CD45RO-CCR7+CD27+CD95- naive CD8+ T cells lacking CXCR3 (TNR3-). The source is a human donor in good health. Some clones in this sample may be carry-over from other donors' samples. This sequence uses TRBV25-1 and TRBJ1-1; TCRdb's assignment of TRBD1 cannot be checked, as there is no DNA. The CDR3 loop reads CASSDGTGAEAFF.